These T cell receptor beta chains were read from a single sample in a study of shared clonotypes between healthy human individuals. This table comes from immunoSEQ multiplex PCR, and its TCRdb copy is limited to in-frame clones, with some not included. In the table there are some 450,000 clones, 75% to 80% of which are singletons. Specimen: PBMCs. The receptors originated from a woman in her 40s in good health. Some clones in this sample may be carry-over from other donors' samples. CDR3s include the opening cysteine and the closing phenylalanine or tryptophan. The order of the fields is V gene, J gene, D gene, clone size, CDR3 DNA, CDR3 protein. The D gene is left open where the match is weak. Not all rows give a size; the values are once, few, many and, for expanded clones, a class.

TRBV28	TRBJ2-1	NA	NA	TGTGCCAGCAGTTTCCCGGCGAGAGGTAATGAGCAGTTCTTC	CASSFPARGNEQFF
TRBV4-2	TRBJ1-3	NA	few	TGTGCCAGCAGCCAAGATGAGACCTCTGGAAACACCATATATTTT	CASSQDETSGNTIYF
TRBV7-8	TRBJ2-7	NA	NA	TGTGCCAGCACCGATCGAGGTTCCTACGAGCAGTACTTC	CASTDRGSYEQYF
TRBV6-1	TRBJ1-5	NA	few	TGTGCCAGCAGCCCGGCTAGCAATCAGCCCCAGCATTTT	CASSPASNQPQHF
TRBV19	TRBJ2-1	TRBD2	NA	TGTGCCAGTAGTAGGGTAATAGCGGGAGATGAGCAGTTCTTC	CASSRVIAGDEQFF
TRBV18	TRBJ2-7	TRBD2	NA	TGTGCCAGCTCCTATCTACTAGCGGGAGGGCCCGGTTCCTACGAGCAGTACTTC	CASSYLLAGGPGSYEQYF
TRBV2	TRBJ2-2	TRBD1	NA	TGTGCCAGCAGTGATCGGACAGGGGCTGGGGAGCTGTTTTTT	CASSDRTGAGELFF
TRBV7-9	TRBJ1-4	NA	few	TGTGCCAGCAGCCCGGACAGTAATGAAAAACTGTTTTTT	CASSPDSNEKLFF
TRBV4-1	TRBJ2-2	TRBD1	NA	TGCGCCAGCAGCCAAGAAAAGGTGGGACAGCTCGACACCGGGGAGCTGTTTTTT	CASSQEKVGQLDTGELFF
TRBV4-3	TRBJ2-7	TRBD2	NA	TGCGCCAGCAGCCCATTGACTAGCGGGAGCAGTTCCTACGAGCAGTACTTC	CASSPLTSGSSSYEQYF
TRBV6-5	TRBJ1-2	TRBD1	many	TGTGCCAGCAGTTATCAAGGACAGGGCCAATATGGCTACACCTTC	CASSYQGQGQYGYTF
TRBV4-2	TRBJ1-1	NA	once	TGTGCCAGCAGCCAAGAGGGCCACGAGAACACTGAAGCTTTCTTT	CASSQEGHENTEAFF